In this sample, the clone carrying this T cell receptor (beta chain) turned up once. The target antigen is unknown. Time point: baseline pretreatment blood. The sample's treatment: 15 Gy SBRT to primary tumor, nephrectomy 4 weeks later. Serial blood draws occurred at baseline and 2 and 4 weeks post-SBRT. Clear cell pathology was present in this patient's renal cell carcinoma. Measured with immunoSEQ multiplex PCR; TCRdb has only the in-frame clones, and not every one. Among 140,000 to 150,000 clones listed, around 90% were seen once. V was cut by 5 bases and J by 4 bases, with 9 bases left in between. The CDR3 has 12 amino acids. Looked up from germline, CDR1 is SGHAT and CDR2 is FQNNGV. This sample was taken from a study of radiation and T cells in renal cell carcinoma. Turning to the study itself: Nephrectomy followed 15 Gy stereotactic body radiation by 4 weeks.

Study observations and caveats: Top tumor clonotypes rose in blood 2 weeks post-radiation, then contracted.

The chain uses TRBV11-2 and TRBJ2-7; tentatively, D is TRBD1 (6 bases). The sequenced sample was blood, obtained from a patient whose treatment included radiotherapy and nephrectomy. The clonotype originates from a woman aged 70-85 years with renal cell carcinoma. The CDR3 reads CASSQGTYEQYF. For the CDR3, the DNA is TGTGCCAGCAGCCAAGGGACATACGAGCAGTACTTC.